One T cell receptor beta chain is described in this entry. The target antigen is unknown. TCRdb re-analysed the 5' RACE reads in MiXCR, keeping a single row per CDR3 protein. The top ten hold more than 13% of the sample, which has hundreds of thousands of distinct CDR3 sequences, roughly 13% seen once. Germline loops: CDR1 LNHNV, CDR2 YYDKDF (reference sequence). The V gene lost 1 base and the J gene lost 0 bases, with 14 bases spanning the gap. CDR3 length: 17 residues. The data are from a study of T cells after yellow fever vaccination. Study-wide points: The study found a weaker secondary response that peaked faster, day 5 versus 15. The study noted that FACS-sorted repertoires could contain abundant clonotypes contaminating from the bulk population. Clones from primary vaccination mostly reappeared after the booster (approximately 95% CD4, approximately 86% CD8).

This clonotype originated in a man under 40 who received the YFV17D yellow fever vaccine. The source was PBMCs, collected on the day of the yellow fever booster vaccination. The chain links TRBV15 to TRBJ2-3; D perhaps matches TRBD2 (7 bases). In DNA, the CDR3 is TGTGCCACCAGCAGAGGGGGGCATAGCGGGAGCACAGATACGCAGTATTTT. This translates into CATSRGGHSGSTDTQYF.